This paragraph reports one TCR beta chain. The specificity of this receptor is unknown. Base quality data are lacking; no much larger clone is found one base away. This entry belongs to a study of T cell responses to AZD1222 COVID-19 vaccine (dated by TCRdb to the early 2020s). As for the study more broadly: Because spike-specific TCR depth and breadth did not differ between the two schedules, AZD1222 recipients who got a second dose at roughly 4 weeks were pooled with those who got a second dose at roughly 12 weeks. A total of 233 trial participants underwent TCR sequencing, of whom some 210 received two doses of AZD1222 and roughly 25 received two doses of the MenACWY control vaccine. Enrollment into the trials was organized by age into subgroups of 18-55, 56-69 and 70-plus years, and those subgroups contained about 160, 30 and 59 TCR-sequenced participants, respectively. Findings and caveats that apply to the study as a whole: Reportedly, close to half of the unique spike-specific TCRs recognized epitopes lying outside the regions that are mutated in the B.1.351 and B.1.1.7 variants. Conclusions about previously exposed vaccinees are limited, since just 6 or 7 AZD1222 recipients were seropositive for SARS-CoV-2 at baseline. Spike-specific TCR breadth and depth rose significantly after two AZD1222 doses compared with day 0 and with MenACWY recipients. Because no samples from the day 14 peak response were available, repertoires could be characterized only after the peak T cell response. In the small 56-69-year group, the increase in depth fell short of significance, most likely because of low power. CD4 TCRs associated with the vaccine covered the entire spike protein, and the dominant responses were in regions 160-218 and 743-854. Most participants were white British and females outnumbered males, and the authors suggested that clonal diversity may have been underestimated.

The CDR3 regions of human TCRbeta chains were subjected to immunosequencing. The source study handled its data this way. Repertoire TCRs were checked for matches against a reference library of SARS-CoV-2-specific TCRs that had been generated using the MIRA antigen-specificity platform. Breadth meant the fraction of unique TCRs that were SARS-CoV-2-associated, whereas depth meant the fraction of total T cells that were SARS-CoV-2-associated. Using the MIRA data, each spike-specific TCR was mapped to the spike region that the TCR reacts to and placed in a CD4 or CD8 class. Log10-transformed breadth and depth values were compared by one-way ANOVA with Sidak's multiple comparisons tests. Drawn from immuneACCESS, this table holds only the in-frame rearrangements with V and J called that TCRdb kept. Clones are partly lost; checked studies trace under half to an unresolved V gene and leave the rest unexplained. The DNA was the basis for D and trimming; V, J and clone size are from that table. The sample includes around 99,000 clones, with roughly nine tenths observed a single time. Around 7.5% of the sample is taken by the ten largest.

Per the publication, the time point label means: baseline before first vaccination. Samples from vaccinated people were obtained from the UK trials COV001 and COV002, which included a single-blind randomized controlled phase 2/3 trial of AZD1222 (ChAdOx1 nCoV-19) in healthy adults. For TCRbeta chain sequencing, PBMC samples were collected from trial participants at day 0 and at day 28 after the second dose. This TCR came from an adult in good health. This material consisted of peripheral blood, taken on day 0 of AZD1222 vaccination.

The CDR3 protein sequence reads: CASSSLTGNTEAFF. The nucleotides read TGTGCCAGCAGCTCCCTTACAGGGAACACTGAAGCTTTCTTT. In this chain, TRBV6-5 is recombined with TRBJ1-1, with TRBD1 tentatively as D gene (5 bases match). The CDR3, cysteine through phenylalanine, is 14 amino acids long. The DNA shown is the 42-base CDR3, in frame from base 1. Via the germline V gene, CDR1 is MNHEY and CDR2 SVGAGI. V and J are truncated by 6 bases and 1 base respectively, leaving an intervening sequence of 12 bases.